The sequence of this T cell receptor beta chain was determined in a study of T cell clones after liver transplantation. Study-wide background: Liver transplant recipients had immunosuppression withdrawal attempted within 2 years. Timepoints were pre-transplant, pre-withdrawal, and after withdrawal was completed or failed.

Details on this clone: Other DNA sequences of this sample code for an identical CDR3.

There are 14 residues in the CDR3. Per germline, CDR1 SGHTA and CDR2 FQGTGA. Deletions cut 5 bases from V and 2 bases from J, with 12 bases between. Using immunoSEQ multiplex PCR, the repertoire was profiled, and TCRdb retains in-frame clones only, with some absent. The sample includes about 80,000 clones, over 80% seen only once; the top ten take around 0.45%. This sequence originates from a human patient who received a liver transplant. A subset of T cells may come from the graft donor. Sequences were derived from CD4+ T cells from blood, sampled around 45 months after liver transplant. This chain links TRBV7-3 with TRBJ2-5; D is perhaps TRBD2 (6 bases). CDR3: CASSPTGLQETQYF. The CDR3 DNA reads TGTGCCAGCAGCCCGACGGGACTGCAAGAGACCCAGTACTTC.